This TCR beta chain is from a study of shared clonotypes between healthy human individuals. Assay used: immunoSEQ multiplex PCR; TCRdb lists only in-frame clones, some missing. Of 2 million to 2.5 million clones in the sample, over 85% were seen once. CD45RO negativity and positive selection for CCR7 defined naive CD8 cells, a population that excluded terminally differentiated effector memory CD45RA+ cells. This CDR3 region has 14 residues. CDR1 is MNHEY, CDR2 SMNVEV, per germline (reference sequence). The ends were cut back, 2 bases at V and 4 bases at J, with 11 bases in the middle. This TCR came from a man younger than 35 in good health. This sequence joins TRBV27 and TRBJ1-1; D not resolved. Sequences were obtained from naive CD8+ T cells sorted from blood. The CDR3 loop is CASSLLAGGTEAFF. As DNA, the CDR3 is TGTGCCAGCAGTTTACTGGCGGGAGGCACTGAAGCTTTCTTT.